This TCR beta chain emerged from a study of sequential checkpoint blockade in melanoma. Method: immunoSEQ multiplex PCR; TCRdb's copy keeps in-frame clones and lacks some. Of roughly 18,000 clones listed, under 75% are singletons. By share, this clone counts as medium-sized (0.01 to 0.1%). Treatment specified: randomized to nivolumab then ipilimumab (arm A) or the reverse (arm B). Germline loops: CDR1 MNHEY, CDR2 SMNVEV (reference sequence). The CDR3 is made up of 16 amino acids. Germline trimming cut 4 bases from V and 4 bases from J; bases unmatched to any gene: 6. The specimen was CD8+ T cells sorted from blood (inferred from file names), collected from a patient given nivolumab and ipilimumab in sequence. The TCR was taken from a human donor with melanoma. This chain connects TRBV27 to TRBJ2-2; 10 positions match TRBD2. The CDR3 DNA reads as TGTGCCAGCAGTTACTCTAGCGGGGGCCCCACCGGGGAGCTGTTTTTT. This sequence encodes CASSYSSGGPTGELFF.